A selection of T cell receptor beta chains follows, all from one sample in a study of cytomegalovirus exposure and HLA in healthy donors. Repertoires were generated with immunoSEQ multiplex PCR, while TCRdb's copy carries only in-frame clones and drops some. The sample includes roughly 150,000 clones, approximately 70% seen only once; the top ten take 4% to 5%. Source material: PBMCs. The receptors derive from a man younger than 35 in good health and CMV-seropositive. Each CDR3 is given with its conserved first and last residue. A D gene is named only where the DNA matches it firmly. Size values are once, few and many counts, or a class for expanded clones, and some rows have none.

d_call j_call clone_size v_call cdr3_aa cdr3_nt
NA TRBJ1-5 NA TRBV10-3 CAIKGDYNQPQHF TGTGCCATCAAGGGGGACTACAATCAGCCCCAGCATTTT
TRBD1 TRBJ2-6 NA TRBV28 CASSFVNPGQGTSGANVLTF TGTGCCAGCAGTTTCGTAAACCCGGGACAGGGGACCTCTGGGGCCAACGTCCTGACTTTC
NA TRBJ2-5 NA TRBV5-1 CASSSGTTQETQYF TGCGCCAGCAGTTCCGGGACAACTCAAGAGACCCAGTACTTC
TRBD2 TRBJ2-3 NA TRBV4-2 CASSQVLGGGPRDTQYF TGTGCCAGCAGCCAGGTTTTGGGGGGAGGGCCGAGGGATACGCAGTATTTT
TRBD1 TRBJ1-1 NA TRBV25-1 CASSDPSQGAMNTEAFF TGTGCCAGCAGTGACCCCTCGCAGGGGGCCATGAACACTGAAGCTTTCTTT
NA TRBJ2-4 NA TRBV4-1 CASSQVASAGIQYF TGCGCCAGCAGCCAAGTGGCTAGCGCCGGCATTCAGTACTTC
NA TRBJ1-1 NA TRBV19 CASSLETYTEAFF TGTGCCAGTAGTTTGGAGACCTACACTGAAGCTTTCTTT
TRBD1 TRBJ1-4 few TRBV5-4 CASSLGPRDRGEELFF TGTGCCAGCAGCTTGGGTCCCCGGGACAGGGGAGAGGAACTGTTTTTT
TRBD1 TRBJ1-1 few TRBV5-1 CASSLSIRDRGMNTEAFF TGCGCCAGCAGCTTGTCGATCCGGGACAGGGGCATGAACACTGAAGCTTTCTTT
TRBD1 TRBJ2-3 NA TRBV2 CASSPAGGEYDTQYF TGTGCCAGCAGCCCCGCAGGGGGCGAGTACGATACGCAGTATTTT
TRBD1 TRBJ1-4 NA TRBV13 CASSYRGPNEKLFF TGTGCCAGCAGCTACAGGGGTCCCAATGAAAAACTGTTTTTT
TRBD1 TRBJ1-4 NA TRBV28 CASSLTGGKEKLFF TGTGCCAGCAGTCTGACAGGGGGCAAAGAAAAACTGTTTTTT
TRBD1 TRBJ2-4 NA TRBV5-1 CASSLATGAKNIQYF TGCGCCAGCAGCTTGGCGACAGGGGCCAAAAACATTCAGTACTTC
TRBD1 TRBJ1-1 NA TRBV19 CASQQGAKNTEAFF TGTGCCAGCCAACAGGGGGCCAAGAACACTGAAGCTTTCTTT
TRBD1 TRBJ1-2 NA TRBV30 CASPGQKIYGYTF TGTGCCTCCCCGGGACAGAAGATTTATGGCTACACCTTC
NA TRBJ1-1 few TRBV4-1 CASSHKPGDTEAFF TGCGCCAGCAGCCACAAGCCCGGGGACACTGAAGCTTTCTTT
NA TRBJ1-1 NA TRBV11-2 CASSLGQLNTEAFF TGTGCCAGCAGCTTAGGACAACTGAACACTGAAGCTTTCTTT
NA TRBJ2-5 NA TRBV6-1 CASSVRSGGTQETQYF TGTGCCAGCAGTGTCAGATCCGGGGGTACCCAAGAGACCCAGTACTTC
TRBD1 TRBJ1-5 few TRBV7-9 CASSSGTVDQPQHF TGTGCCAGCAGCTCCGGGACAGTGGACCAGCCCCAGCATTTT
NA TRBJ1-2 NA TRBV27 CASSLSTAADYGYTF TGTGCCAGCAGTTTATCGACGGCGGCAGACTATGGCTACACCTTC
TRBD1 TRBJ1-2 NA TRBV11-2 CASSPGQGLNYGYTF TGTGCCAGCAGCCCGGGACAGGGGCTTAACTATGGCTACACCTTC
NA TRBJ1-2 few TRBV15 CATSKWRAYGYTF TGTGCCACCAGCAAATGGAGGGCCTATGGCTACACCTTC
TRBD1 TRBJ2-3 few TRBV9 CASRGQGTDTQYF TGTGCCAGCAGGGGACAGGGCACAGATACGCAGTATTTT
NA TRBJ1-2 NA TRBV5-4 CASSLGGLNYGYTF TGTGCCAGCAGCTTGGGAGGGCTTAACTATGGCTACACCTTC
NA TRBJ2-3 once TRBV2 CASSGATRQADTQYF TGTGCCAGCAGTGGGGCCACTCGACAGGCAGATACGCAGTATTTT
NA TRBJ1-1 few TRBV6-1 CASRKSGNTEAFF TGTGCCAGCCGTAAGTCGGGTAACACTGAAGCTTTCTTT
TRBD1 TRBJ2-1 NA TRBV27 CASSYEAFRTGARGEQFF TGTGCCAGCAGTTATGAGGCGTTCAGGACAGGGGCGCGGGGTGAGCAGTTCTTC
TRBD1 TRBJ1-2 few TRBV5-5 CASSLDRGPLYGYTF TGTGCCAGCAGCTTGGACAGGGGCCCTCTCTATGGCTACACCTTC
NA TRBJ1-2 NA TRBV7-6 CASSLGGDRGYTF TGTGCCAGCAGCTTAGGGGGGGATAGAGGCTACACCTTC
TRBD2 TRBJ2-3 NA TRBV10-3 CAIHSGSTDTQYF TGTGCCATCCATAGCGGGAGTACAGATACGCAGTATTTT
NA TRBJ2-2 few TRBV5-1 CASSPGTSNTGELFF TGCGCCAGCAGCCCCGGGACATCGAACACCGGGGAGCTGTTTTTT
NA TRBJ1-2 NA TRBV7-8 CASSLVQGSSGYTF TGTGCCAGCAGCTTAGTACAGGGAAGTAGTGGCTACACCTTC
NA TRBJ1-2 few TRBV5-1 CASSEVYGQGSPGTF TGCGCCAGCAGCGAAGTATATGGTCAGGGGTCCCCGGGGACCTTC
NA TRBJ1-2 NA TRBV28 CASRRPGFDYGYTF TGTGCCAGCAGGCGTCCAGGGTTCGACTATGGCTACACCTTC
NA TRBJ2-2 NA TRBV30 CAWSKGGIAGELFF TGTGCCTGGAGTAAAGGGGGTATCGCCGGGGAGCTGTTTTTT
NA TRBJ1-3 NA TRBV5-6 CASLTYIEGHSGNTIYF TGTGCCAGCCTGACCTATATTGAGGGACACTCTGGAAACACCATATATTTT
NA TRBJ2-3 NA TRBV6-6 CASSYSQGWRTDTQYF TGTGCCAGCAGTTACTCACAGGGTTGGCGCACAGATACGCAGTATTTT
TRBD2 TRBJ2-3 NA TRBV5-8 CASSLVLAGVGTQYF TGTGCCAGCAGCTTGGTTCTTGCGGGAGTCGGTACGCAGTATTTT
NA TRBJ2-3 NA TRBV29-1 CSVLQQGRSTDTQYF TGCAGCGTTCTACAACAGGGCCGTAGCACAGATACGCAGTATTTT
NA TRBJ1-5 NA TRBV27 CASSPSLYSNQPQHF TGTGCCAGCAGTCCGTCCCTTTATAGCAATCAGCCCCAGCATTTT
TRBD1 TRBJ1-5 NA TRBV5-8 CASSSRGTAGRQPQHF TGTGCCAGCAGCTCCCGGGGGACAGCAGGCCGACAGCCCCAGCATTTT
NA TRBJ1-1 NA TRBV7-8 CASSLRGGSTEAFF TGTGCCAGCAGCCTCAGGGGTGGAAGCACTGAAGCTTTCTTT
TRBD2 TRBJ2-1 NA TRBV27 CASSLGTSYYNEQFF TGTGCCAGCAGTTTAGGGACTAGCTACTACAATGAGCAGTTCTTC
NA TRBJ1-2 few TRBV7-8 CASSRLGEQDSSNYGYTF TGTGCCAGCAGCCGCTTGGGGGAACAGGACAGCTCTAACTATGGCTACACCTTC
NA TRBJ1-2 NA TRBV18 CASSPTGDYGYTF TGTGCCAGCTCACCAACAGGAGACTATGGCTACACCTTC
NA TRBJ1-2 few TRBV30 CAWFGGYGYTF TGTGCCTGGTTTGGAGGCTATGGCTACACCTTC
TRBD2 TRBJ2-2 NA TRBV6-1 CASSEPGGRAGELFF TGTGCCAGCAGTGAACCGGGAGGTCGGGCCGGGGAGCTGTTTTTT
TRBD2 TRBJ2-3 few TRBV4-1 CASSQVFDLAGYSDTQYF TGCGCCAGCAGCCAAGTTTTTGATCTAGCGGGATATTCAGATACGCAGTATTTT
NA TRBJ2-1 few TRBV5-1 CASSLGLGNEQFF TGCGCCAGCAGCTTGGGGCTAGGCAATGAGCAGTTCTTC
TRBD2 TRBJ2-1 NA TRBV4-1 CASSRTSGSYNEQFF TGCGCCAGCAGCCGGACTAGCGGGAGTTACAATGAGCAGTTCTTC
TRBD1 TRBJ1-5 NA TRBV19 CASSIRAGTGENQPQHF TGTGCCAGTAGTATAAGGGCCGGGACAGGGGAAAATCAGCCCCAGCATTTT
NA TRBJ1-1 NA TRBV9 CASSVATDMNTEAFF TGTGCCAGCAGCGTAGCTACAGACATGAACACTGAAGCTTTCTTT
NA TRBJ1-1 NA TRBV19 CASSSSVANTEAFF TGTGCCAGTAGTTCCTCAGTCGCGAACACTGAAGCTTTCTTT
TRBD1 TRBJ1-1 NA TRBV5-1 CASSLEGGVGSTEAFF TGCGCCAGCAGCTTGGAAGGGGGCGTTGGAAGCACTGAAGCTTTCTTT